This is a list of T cell receptor beta chains from one sample in a study of cytomegalovirus exposure and HLA in healthy donors. Repertoires were generated with immunoSEQ multiplex PCR, while TCRdb's copy carries only in-frame clones and drops some. The sample lists 110,000 to 150,000 clones, roughly 80% seen once, with 8.8% in the top ten. The sequencing input was PBMCs. The receptor source for this set is a woman aged 45-60 years in good health and CMV-seropositive. Both conserved end residues are part of each CDR3. Each record gives: J gene, V gene, D gene, clone size, CDR3 DNA, CDR3 protein. The D gene is left open where the match is weak. Clone size is not always given. Where it is, it says once, few, many or a class for expanded clones.

TRBJ2-7 | TRBV7-2 | TRBD1 | NA | TGTGCCAGCAGCTCAAACGGCGTATGGACAGGGGGCAGTCTCTTC | CASSSNGVWTGGSLF
TRBJ2-7 | TRBV14 | TRBD1 | NA | TGTGCCAGCAGCCATCTCGGGACAGGGGGCAACGAGCAGTACTTC | CASSHLGTGGNEQYF
TRBJ2-3 | TRBV5-6 | TRBD2 | NA | TGTGCCAGCAGCCAAGACCTAGCGGGGGTAACAGATACGCAGTATTTT | CASSQDLAGVTDTQYF
TRBJ2-7 | TRBV29-1 | TRBD1 | NA | TGCAGCATGGGACAGGGGGTCTCCGAGCAGTACTTC | CSMGQGVSEQYF
TRBJ2-1 | TRBV7-3 | NA | NA | TGTGCCAGCAGCTTAGGCGGGACCTACAATGAGCAGTTCTTC | CASSLGGTYNEQFF
TRBJ1-1 | TRBV10-3 | NA | NA | TGTGCCATCAGTGAGCAAGCCGGAGGGTCGGCCACTGAAGCTTTCTTT | CAISEQAGGSATEAFF
TRBJ1-6 | TRBV19 | NA | NA | TGTGCCAGTAGTCTGATAGGCTTCAGGGATAGCTCCTATAATTCACCCCTCCACTTT | CASSLIGFRDSSYNSPLHF
TRBJ1-5 | TRBV27 | TRBD1 | NA | TGTGCCAGCAGGCCCGGGACAGGGGACGGCAATCAGCCCCAGCATTTT | CASRPGTGDGNQPQHF
TRBJ1-5 | TRBV6-1 | TRBD1 | NA | TGTGCCAGCAGTTTGGGACAGGGGTTCAGGCAGCCCCAGCATTTT | CASSLGQGFRQPQHF
TRBJ1-2 | TRBV6-4 | TRBD1 | NA | TGTGCCAGCAGTGATGGTTCCAGGGGGCATTGGGGCTACACCTTC | CASSDGSRGHWGYTF
TRBJ2-7 | TRBV5-1 | NA | NA | TGCGCCAGCAGTCCGCTCCAGGGGCCTTCCTACGAGCAGTACTTC | CASSPLQGPSYEQYF
TRBJ2-2 | TRBV28 | TRBD1 | NA | TGTGCCAGCAGTAGAGGGACAGACCCGAACACCGGGGAGCTGTTTTTT | CASSRGTDPNTGELFF
TRBJ1-2 | TRBV7-2 | TRBD1 | few | TGTGCCAGCAGCTTACTCGCAGGGGGCTCTGGCTACACCTTC | CASSLLAGGSGYTF
TRBJ1-6 | TRBV4-2 | TRBD1 | NA | TGTGCCAGCAGCCAAGATACCGGACAGGGGGTCTATAATTCACCCCTCCACTTT | CASSQDTGQGVYNSPLHF
TRBJ2-2 | TRBV7-9 | NA | NA | TGTGCCAGCAGCTCCCCCAGGGGAGGGACCGGGGAGCTGTTTTTT | CASSSPRGGTGELFF
TRBJ1-5 | TRBV7-2 | TRBD1 | NA | TGTGCCAGCAGCGTAGGACAGGGGACACGCAATCAGCCCCAGCATTTT | CASSVGQGTRNQPQHF
TRBJ1-4 | TRBV25-1 | TRBD1 | NA | TGTGCCAGCAGTGTTACAGGGGGCGCTGGGGAAAAACTGTTTTTT | CASSVTGGAGEKLFF
TRBJ1-1 | TRBV5-1 | NA | NA | TGCGCCAGCAGCTTGGCCGGGGTTCCTGAAGCTTTCTTT | CASSLAGVPEAFF
TRBJ2-4 | TRBV7-8 | NA | NA | TGTGCCAGCAGCCCAGGGACACTAGCCAAAAACATTCAGTACTTC | CASSPGTLAKNIQYF
TRBJ1-1 | TRBV13 | NA | few | TGTGCCAGCAGCTTAGAAGGGGATCGGAACACTGAAGCTTTCTTT | CASSLEGDRNTEAFF
TRBJ2-5 | TRBV4-3 | TRBD2 | few | TGCGCCAGCAGCCAAGGAGCCCTTTTGGTGGGGGGGCAAGAGACCCAGTACTTC | CASSQGALLVGGQETQYF
TRBJ1-1 | TRBV19 | NA | NA | TGTGCCAGTAAGGGAGGTGAGAGCACTGAAGCTTTCTTT | CASKGGESTEAFF
TRBJ2-1 | TRBV6-6 | TRBD1 | once | TGTGCCAGCTTCCGTGGGACAGGGGTTAGGAATGAGCAGTTCTTC | CASFRGTGVRNEQFF
TRBJ2-7 | TRBV6-1 | TRBD1 | NA | TGTGCCAGCAGCCTGAGGACAGGGCAATCCTACGAGCAGTACTTC | CASSLRTGQSYEQYF